The rows below give T cell receptor beta chains drawn from one sample of a study of B cell selection in AIRE deficiency. Produced via immunoSEQ multiplex PCR; TCRdb's table is partial and in-frame only. Of 12,000 to 15,000 clones listed, about 92% are singletons. The sequenced sample was Tregs sorted from PBMCs. These receptors were obtained from a human donor with AIRE deficiency. Both conserved end residues are part of each CDR3. Each record gives: clone size, J gene, D gene, V gene, CDR3 protein, CDR3 DNA. D genes are given only for firm matches. Clone size is shown for a subset of rows, as once, few, many or a class of expanded clone.

abundance: .
j_gene: TRBJ1-1
d_gene: .
v_gene: TRBV19
CDR3aa: CASKGGRYTEAFF
CDR3nt: TGTGCCAGTAAGGGGGGGCGGTACACTGAAGCTTTCTTT

abundance: once
j_gene: TRBJ2-5
d_gene: TRBD1
v_gene: TRBV14
CDR3aa: CASSRDSAQETQYF
CDR3nt: TGTGCCAGCAGCCGGGACAGTGCTCAAGAGACCCAGTACTTC

abundance: .
j_gene: TRBJ1-4
d_gene: TRBD1
v_gene: TRBV9
CDR3aa: CASRRTGDEKLFF
CDR3nt: TGTGCCAGCAGAAGGACAGGGGATGAAAAACTGTTTTTT

abundance: .
j_gene: TRBJ2-7
d_gene: .
v_gene: TRBV28
CDR3aa: CASSEQVYEQYF
CDR3nt: TGTGCCAGCAGTGAACAGGTTTACGAGCAGTACTTC

abundance: .
j_gene: TRBJ1-2
d_gene: .
v_gene: TRBV6-5
CDR3aa: CASSERGSPGYTF
CDR3nt: TGTGCCAGCAGTGAGCGGGGAAGTCCTGGCTACACCTTC

abundance: .
j_gene: TRBJ2-7
d_gene: TRBD1
v_gene: TRBV12-5
CDR3aa: CASGPHRPIRDRAFGYEQYF
CDR3nt: TGTGCTAGTGGTCCCCATCGCCCTATCCGGGACAGGGCCTTTGGCTACGAGCAGTACTTC

abundance: .
j_gene: TRBJ2-7
d_gene: .
v_gene: TRBV18
CDR3aa: CASSSRANRYEQYF
CDR3nt: TGTGCCAGCTCCTCACGGGCCAACCGCTACGAGCAGTACTTC

abundance: .
j_gene: TRBJ1-2
d_gene: .
v_gene: TRBV30
CDR3aa: CAWTYRFFYGYTF
CDR3nt: TGTGCCTGGACTTACAGGTTCTTCTATGGCTACACCTTC

abundance: .
j_gene: TRBJ2-3
d_gene: .
v_gene: TRBV28
CDR3aa: CASSLVWTSTDTQYF
CDR3nt: TGTGCCAGCAGTTTGGTATGGACTAGCACAGATACGCAGTATTTT

abundance: .
j_gene: TRBJ2-3
d_gene: .
v_gene: TRBV7-3
CDR3aa: CASSLTGADTQYF
CDR3nt: TGTGCCAGCAGCTTAACAGGCGCAGATACGCAGTATTTT

abundance: .
j_gene: TRBJ1-5
d_gene: .
v_gene: TRBV2
CDR3aa: CASSRGNQPQHF
CDR3nt: TGCGCCAGCTCACGGGGGAATCAGCCCCAGCATTTT

abundance: .
j_gene: TRBJ1-1
d_gene: TRBD1
v_gene: TRBV28
CDR3aa: CASRRTGGRTEAFF
CDR3nt: TGTGCCAGCAGAAGGACAGGGGGCAGAACTGAAGCTTTCTTT

abundance: .
j_gene: TRBJ2-5
d_gene: TRBD2
v_gene: TRBV7-2
CDR3aa: CASSLTSGRALKTQYF
CDR3nt: TGTGCCAGCAGCTTAACTAGCGGGAGGGCCCTGAAGACCCAGTACTTC

abundance: .
j_gene: TRBJ1-4
d_gene: .
v_gene: TRBV10-3
CDR3aa: CAIRSGAGEKLFF
CDR3nt: TGTGCCATCAGGTCAGGGGCGGGCGAAAAACTGTTTTTT

abundance: .
j_gene: TRBJ1-5
d_gene: .
v_gene: TRBV19
CDR3aa: CASSIVGSGQPQHF
CDR3nt: TGTGCCAGTAGTATCGTAGGGTCAGGGCAGCCCCAGCATTTT

abundance: once
j_gene: TRBJ2-7
d_gene: .
v_gene: TRBV10-3
CDR3aa: CAIGGYEQYF
CDR3nt: TGTGCCATCGGTGGTTACGAGCAGTACTTC

abundance: .
j_gene: TRBJ2-5
d_gene: TRBD2
v_gene: TRBV28
CDR3aa: CASSYLGGVKETQYF
CDR3nt: TGTGCCAGCAGCTACCTTGGGGGGGTGAAAGAGACCCAGTACTTC

abundance: .
j_gene: TRBJ2-3
d_gene: TRBD2
v_gene: TRBV6-6
CDR3aa: CASRREGVDTQYF
CDR3nt: TGTGCCAGCAGGCGGGAGGGGGTAGATACGCAGTATTTT

abundance: .
j_gene: TRBJ1-2
d_gene: .
v_gene: TRBV19
CDR3aa: CASSTDFGQSYGYTF
CDR3nt: TGTGCCAGTAGTACGGACTTTGGGCAGAGCTATGGCTACACCTTC

abundance: .
j_gene: TRBJ1-1
d_gene: .
v_gene: TRBV7-8
CDR3aa: CASSPFRGGTEAFF
CDR3nt: TGTGCCAGCAGTCCTTTCCGGGGGGGGACTGAAGCTTTCTTT

abundance: .
j_gene: TRBJ1-2
d_gene: .
v_gene: TRBV5-6
CDR3aa: CASSPGFGGYTF
CDR3nt: TGTGCCAGCAGCCCAGGGTTCGGCGGCTACACCTTC

abundance: .
j_gene: TRBJ2-1
d_gene: TRBD2
v_gene: TRBV15
CDR3aa: CATSRAGTSYEQFF
CDR3nt: TGTGCCACCAGCAGGGCCGGGACTAGCTATGAGCAGTTCTTC

abundance: .
j_gene: TRBJ2-7
d_gene: .
v_gene: TRBV15
CDR3aa: CATSRDIVAYEQYF
CDR3nt: TGTGCCACCAGCAGAGATATAGTTGCCTACGAGCAGTACTTC

abundance: .
j_gene: TRBJ2-4
d_gene: TRBD2
v_gene: TRBV4-3
CDR3aa: CASSQDISSAGTKNIQYF
CDR3nt: TGCGCCAGCAGCCAAGATATCTCGTCAGCGGGAACCAAAAACATTCAGTACTTC

abundance: .
j_gene: TRBJ1-1
d_gene: TRBD1
v_gene: TRBV27
CDR3aa: CASRGQGRFTEAFF
CDR3nt: TGTGCCAGCAGGGGACAGGGGAGGTTCACTGAAGCTTTCTTT

abundance: .
j_gene: TRBJ1-3
d_gene: .
v_gene: TRBV6-6
CDR3aa: CASSYITSGNTIYF
CDR3nt: TGTGCCAGCAGTTACATCACCTCTGGAAACACCATATATTTT

abundance: .
j_gene: TRBJ2-7
d_gene: TRBD2
v_gene: TRBV27
CDR3aa: CASSPLAGVGYEQYF
CDR3nt: TGTGCCAGCAGCCCTCTAGCGGGAGTCGGCTACGAGCAGTACTTC

abundance: .
j_gene: TRBJ2-2
d_gene: .
v_gene: TRBV7-3
CDR3aa: CASSLSHTGELFF
CDR3nt: TGTGCCAGCAGCTTAAGTCACACCGGGGAGCTGTTTTTT